This TCR beta chain comes out of a study of regulatory T cells in long-lasting Graves disease. Across the whole study: Persistence in Graves' disease required over 5 years of antithyroid drugs plus positive TSH receptor antibodies. Whole-study findings and limits: Segments TRBV28, TRBJ1-2 and TRBJ2-5 showed preferential usage in persistent disease.

As for this clonotype: Its antigen is undetermined. An end of the junction differs from the germline gene, which may be a read error.

As for time point: persistent/refractory GD, antithyroid drugs over 5 years with positive TRAb. Generation of the TCR library employed RNA extracted from PBMCs. Staff drew about 8.2 milliliters of peripheral blood into EDTA tubes. The CDR3 contains 16 residues. CDR1 is MNHNS and CDR2 is SASEGT in the germline V gene. Through Arm-PCR of CDR3 regions and iRepertoire HTBI primers, TCR beta libraries were built. Each CDR3 protein is one row after TCRdb ran MiXCR on the multiplex PCR reads. Of roughly 360,000 distinct CDR3 sequences in the sample, less than 30% were seen once. The source of this sequence is a woman aged 40 to 49 with Graves disease. The input for sequencing was peripheral blood mononuclear cells (PBMCs), taken when the disease was refractory, from a patient treated with antithyroid drugs. This chain joins TRBV6-1 and TRBJ1-3; the D is unclear. Here the CDR3 reads CASSVRRTSSGDTIYF. The CDR3 coding sequence is TGTGCCAGCAGTGTGCGCAGGACTAGCTCTGGAGACACCATATATTTT.